These 9 T cell receptor beta chains were sequenced from one sample in a study of blood T cells in healthy people across ages. Combining a sample-barcoded 5' primer with a J-beta primer mix, a second PCR ran for about 7 to 11 cycles. TCRdb reprocessed the 5' RACE reads with MiXCR, giving one entry per CDR3 protein. In the table there are approximately 830,000 distinct CDR3 sequences, around 68% of which are singletons. Sequencing used blood. The receptor set was obtained from a man aged 25-45 years in good health.

The chain uses TRBV5-1 and TRBJ2-7; D tentatively reads TRBD1 or TRBD2 (5 bases each). Trimming took 5 bases from V and 3 from J, leaving 15 bases between them. Looked up from germline, CDR1 is SGHRS and CDR2 is YFSETQ. The CDR3 has 14 amino acids. The CDR3 here is CASSARDGYYEQYF. In DNA, the CDR3 is TGCGCCAGCAGTGCCAGGGACGGGTACTACGAGCAGTACTTC.

The rearrangement links TRBV5-1 to TRBJ2-5; 10 positions match TRBD1. The germline CDR1 and CDR2 sequences are SGHRS and YFSETQ. Trimming cost V 4 bases and J 5 bases; bases outside gene matches: 11. CDR3 length equals 16 residues. The CDR3 here is CASSIEGQGPGETQYF. The DNA for the CDR3 is TGCGCCAGCAGCATTGAGGGACAGGGGCCGGGCGAGACCCAGTACTTC.

The gene calls are TRBV20-1 and TRBJ2-1; TRBD2 matches 12 bases. The CDR3 length is 17 residues. Germline trimming cut 3 bases from V and 0 bases from J; bases unmatched to any gene: 6. Germline values: CDR1 DFQATT, CDR2 SNEGSKA (reference sequence). The CDR3 sequence: CSARAQTSGGSYNEQFF. For the CDR3, the DNA is TGCAGTGCTAGGGCCCAGACTAGCGGGGGCTCCTACAATGAGCAGTTCTTC.

In this sample, this clonotype turned up a few times. The genes are TRBV10-3 and TRBJ1-2, with 7 nucleotides matching TRBD1. The junction had 4 bases not matched to a gene; V was cut back by 5 bases and J by 1 base. The length of the CDR3 is 14 residues. Per the germline V gene, CDR1 is ENHRY and CDR2 is SYGVKD. Here the CDR3 DNA reads TGTGCCATCAGTCAGGGGGGGCGTAACTATGGCTACACCTTC. Translation gives CAISQGGRNYGYTF.

This clonotype was seen only a few times. This chain joins TRBV20-1 and TRBJ2-7; no definite D call. The CDR3 sequence is 15 residues long. V lost 2 bases to trimming and J lost 4 bases, with 18 bases between them. The germline V gene encodes CDR1 DFQATT and CDR2 SNEGSKA (reference sequence). The CDR3: CSARPNSSPSYEQYF. The CDR3 DNA reads as TGCAGTGCTAGACCTAACAGCTCTCCCTCTTACGAGCAGTACTTC.

The chain joins TRBV12-3 or TRBV12-4 to TRBJ1-6; 9 positions agree with TRBD1. The V segment lost 4 bases and the J segment 8 bases; nucleotides outside the gene matches: 3. This CDR3 contains 14 residues. The CDR3, as DNA: TGTGCCAGCAGTTGGACAGGGGAGGATTCACCCCTCCACTTT. Residues: CASSWTGEDSPLHF.

The gene calls are TRBV7-2 and TRBJ2-7; 12 bases are shared with TRBD2. The J call may be mistaken, given a closer DNA end match to TRBJ2-5. This CDR3 comprises 16 residues. Germline CDR1 and CDR2: SGHTA and FQGNSA. Here the CDR3 DNA reads TGTGCCAGCAGCGGAAGACTAGCGGGGGTTGGAGAGACCCAGTACTTC. It translates to CASSGRLAGVGETQYF.

V is TRBV10-3 and J is TRBJ2-5, with a possible D match to TRBD2 (5 bases). Trimming removed 4 bases at V and 5 bases at J, with 17 bases between. Germline V gene data show CDR1 as ENHRY and CDR2 as SYGVKD. The CDR3 covers 15 residues. The CDR3 loop is CAISGPPPPGETQYF. The CDR3 coding sequence is TGTGCCATCAGTGGACCCCCACCCCCGGGGGAGACCCAGTACTTC.

The chain joins TRBV7-6 to TRBJ2-3; TRBD2 is a possible D gene (6 bases). The germline CDR1 and CDR2 sequences are SGHVS and FNYEAQ. This CDR3 region has 16 residues. V lost 7 bases and J lost 2, with 19 bases in between. In nucleotides, the CDR3 is TGTGCCAGCACCCCTAGTCCGGGACTGATCACAGATACGCAGTATTTT. As protein: CASTPSPGLITDTQYF. The full variable domain, completed using reference TRBV7-6 and TRBJ2-3, is GAGVSQSPRYKVTKRGQDVALRCDPISGHVSLYWYRQALGQGPEFLTYFNYEAQQDKSGLPNDRFSAERPEGSISTLTIQRTEQRDSAMYRCASTPSPGLITDTQYFGPGTRLTVL.